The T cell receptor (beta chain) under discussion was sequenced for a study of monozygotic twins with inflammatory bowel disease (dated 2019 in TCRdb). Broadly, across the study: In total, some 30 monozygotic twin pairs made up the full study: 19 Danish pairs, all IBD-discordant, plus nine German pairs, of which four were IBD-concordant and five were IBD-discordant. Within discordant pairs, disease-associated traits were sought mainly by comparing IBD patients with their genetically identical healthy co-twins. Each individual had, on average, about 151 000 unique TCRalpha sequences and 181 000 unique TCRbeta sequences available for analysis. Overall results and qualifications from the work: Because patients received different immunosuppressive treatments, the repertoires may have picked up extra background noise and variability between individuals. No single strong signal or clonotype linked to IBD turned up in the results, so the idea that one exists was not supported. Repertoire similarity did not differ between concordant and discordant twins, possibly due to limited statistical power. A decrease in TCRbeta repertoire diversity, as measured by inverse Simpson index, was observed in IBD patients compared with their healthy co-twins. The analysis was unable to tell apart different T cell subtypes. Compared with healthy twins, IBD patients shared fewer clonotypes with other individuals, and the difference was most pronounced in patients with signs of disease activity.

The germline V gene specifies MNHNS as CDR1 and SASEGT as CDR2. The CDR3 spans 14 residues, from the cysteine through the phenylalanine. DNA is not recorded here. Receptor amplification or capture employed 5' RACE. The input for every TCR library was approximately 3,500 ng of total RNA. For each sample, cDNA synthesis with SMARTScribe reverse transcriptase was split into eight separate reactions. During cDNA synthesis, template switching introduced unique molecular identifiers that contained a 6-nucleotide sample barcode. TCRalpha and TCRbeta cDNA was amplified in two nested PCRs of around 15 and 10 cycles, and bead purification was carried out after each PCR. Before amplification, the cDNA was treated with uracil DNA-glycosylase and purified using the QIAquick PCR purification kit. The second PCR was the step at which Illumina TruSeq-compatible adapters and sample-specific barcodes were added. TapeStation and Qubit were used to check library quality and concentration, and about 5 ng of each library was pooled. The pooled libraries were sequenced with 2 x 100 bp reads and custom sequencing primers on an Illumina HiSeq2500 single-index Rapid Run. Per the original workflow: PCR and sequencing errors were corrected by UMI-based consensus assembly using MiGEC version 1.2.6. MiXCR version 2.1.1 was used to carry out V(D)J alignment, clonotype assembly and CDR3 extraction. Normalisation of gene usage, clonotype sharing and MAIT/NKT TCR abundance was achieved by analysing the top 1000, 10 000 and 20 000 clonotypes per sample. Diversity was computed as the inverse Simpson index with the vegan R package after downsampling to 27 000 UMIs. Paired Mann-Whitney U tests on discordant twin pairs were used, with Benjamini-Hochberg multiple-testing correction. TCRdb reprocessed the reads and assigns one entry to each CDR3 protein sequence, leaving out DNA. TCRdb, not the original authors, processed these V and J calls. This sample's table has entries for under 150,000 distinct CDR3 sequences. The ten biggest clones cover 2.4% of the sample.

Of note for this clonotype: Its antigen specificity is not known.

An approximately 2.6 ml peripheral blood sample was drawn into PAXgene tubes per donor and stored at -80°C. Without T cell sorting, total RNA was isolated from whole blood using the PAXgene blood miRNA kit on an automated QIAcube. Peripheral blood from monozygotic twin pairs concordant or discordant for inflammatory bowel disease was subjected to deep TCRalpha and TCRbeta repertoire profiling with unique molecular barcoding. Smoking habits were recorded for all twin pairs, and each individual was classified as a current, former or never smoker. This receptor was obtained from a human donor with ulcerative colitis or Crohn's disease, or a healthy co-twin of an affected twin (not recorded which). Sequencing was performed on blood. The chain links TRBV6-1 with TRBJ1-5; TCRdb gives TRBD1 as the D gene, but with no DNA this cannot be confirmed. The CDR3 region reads CASRKTGRGQPQHF.